This TCR beta chain came from a study of blood T cell repertoires in COVID-19. Turning to the study itself: Samples of COVID-19 (acute and convalescent) were obtained from the United States, Italy and Spain. T cells, B-cell-depleted T cells, or PBMCs supplied cDNA or gDNA.

This CDR3 spans 16 amino acids. This clone was found once. In the original workflow: Amplification from reference gene primers served as the basis for estimated nucleated cell counts. Libraries were prepared by immunoSEQ multiplex PCR; TCRdb keeps only in-frame clonotypes and omits some of them. V and J calls and clone size are copied from that table; D and trimming were computed from the DNA. This table has around 53,000 clones, about 83% appearing once. The chain employs TRBV12-2 and TRBJ2-3; whether TRBD2, the table's D call, matches the DNA was not checked. TRBV12-2 is assigned pseudogene status. The clonotype was recovered from a woman aged 60-70 years with COVID-19, enrolled during active disease. The material sequenced was peripheral blood. CDR3 in amino acids: CASRPASGRAGDTQYF. In DNA, the CDR3 is TGTGCAAGTCGCCCTGCTAGCGGGAGGGCCGGAGATACGCAGTATTTT.